This T cell receptor beta chain appears in the sequencing data of a study of T-cell memory formation after mild COVID-19. V was shortened by 4 bases and J by 6 bases, with 15 bases between the two germline ends. In germline, CDR1 is KGHDR, CDR2 SFDVKD. The CDR3 covers 15 residues. TCRdb independently ran MiXCR on the 5' RACE reads; one entry per CDR3 protein. The sample contains roughly 170,000 distinct CDR3 sequences, 20% to 25% of which appear only once. The chain uses TRBV24-1 and TRBJ2-1, with D unclear. What was sequenced was PBMCs or a T cell subset sorted from them (not recorded which). This clonotype was obtained from an adult woman who had mild COVID-19 (a few samples of this study predate the infection). Cell type and time point are not known. Here the CDR3 reads CATSELTSPANEQFF. As DNA, the CDR3 is TGTGCCACCAGTGAACTGACTTCGCCGGCCAATGAGCAGTTCTTC.